This TCR beta chain was retrieved from a study of cytomegalovirus exposure and HLA in healthy donors. The PCR had 60 Vbeta and 13 Jbeta primers. The table came from immunoSEQ multiplex PCR; TCRdb's copy has only in-frame clones and leaves some out. Found here are 100,000 to 120,000 clones, around four fifths of them singletons; the top ten hold around 3.2%. CDR1 SGHNT and CDR2 YENEEA come from the germline V gene. Trimming took 2 bases from V and 1 from J, leaving 12 bases between them. The CDR3 has 15 amino acids. This TCR was sampled from a woman between 55 and 75 years old in good health and CMV-seropositive. Sequencing was done on a sample of PBMCs. The chain has TRBV11-3 and TRBJ2-7; a weak D match, TRBD2 (6 bases). The CDR3 is CASSLLSGLSYEQYF. CDR3 DNA sequence: TGTGCCAGCAGCTTACTCTCCGGACTATCCTACGAGCAGTACTTC.